This T cell receptor (beta chain) was observed in a study of cytomegalovirus exposure and HLA in healthy donors (dated by TCRdb to the late 2010s). Regarding the research as a whole: According to an earlier analysis of several hundred of the donors, some 180 million T cells yielded 95 million to 140 million unique TCR beta sequences and approximately 280 Gb of sequence data. A separate validation cohort of approximately 120 different subjects was used in addition to the roughly 670-subject first cohort. In a later analysis, previously published TCR beta repertoires from several hundred donors were re-analyzed and high-resolution HLA genotyping was added so that TCR occurrence patterns could be studied. The genetic ancestry cluster associated with self-reported Caucasian donors included 81% of the roughly 400 genotyped donors. The study aimed to test whether cataloging public T cell receptors could reveal signatures of past pathogen exposure. Every discovery cohort repertoire had been produced on one sequencing platform. The T cell repertoires of under 750 subjects were profiled by immunosequencing and related to cytomegalovirus serostatus. HLA typing covered class I and class II loci at four-digit resolution. Roughly 5 DR-DQ haplotypes were handled as single units for association and clustering, since linkage in the cohort was strong. A later genetic analysis used genome-wide SNP genotypes for about three fifths of the 666 donors, treating that subset as a discovery cohort. Typing coverage varied by locus: roughly 620-630 donors for A, B, C, DRB1 and DQB1; approximately 500 for DQA1; 600 to 610 for DPA1; around 450 for DPB1. To decide whether each TCR beta V gene segment behaved as functional or pseudogenic, an earlier analysis of approximately 590 of the donors relied on high-throughput TCR beta sequencing. Rather than using new phenotypic data, the later analysis identified candidate immune exposures from TCR beta sequences and from how often those sequences occurred across donors. Among roughly 370 genotyped donors of the cohort, an average of roughly 240,000 unique TCR beta nucleotide sequences were sequenced per donor, roughly 20% of them non-productive. Approximately 300 gigabases of sequencing data and tens of millions of unique TCR sequences made up an early release that covered 500 to 700 HLA-typed donors. To predict cytomegalovirus infection status, the study brought together high-throughput TCR immunosequencing, statistical association of individual TCRs with disease status, and machine learning. Alongside the repertoire data, information on donor age, sex, ethnicity and CMV serostatus was compiled. General findings and caveats noted by the study authors: Broadly in line with IMGT annotations, most TCR beta V segments showed up in productive rearrangements about 87% or about 30% of the time in an earlier analysis of several hundred of the donors. Because the 87-base-pair reads could not distinguish some IMGT-functional V segments, including TRBV6-2 and TRBV6-3, those segments were excluded. A few of the identified cytomegalovirus-associated TCR beta chains were confirmed in vitro to be specific for cytomegalovirus antigens. Because HLA typing was unavailable for some donors at each locus, only the typed subset was used in association tests. A later genetic analysis reported fewer N-insertions in productive TCRs among donors in an Asian-associated ancestry cluster than the roughly 700-donor mean. A group of highly shared sequence variants was considered likely to be a technical artifact of the sequencing pipeline. In a later analysis, most CMV-associated TCR beta chains were found to appear HLA-restricted, with HLA associations seemingly driven largely by CMV exposure. Roughly uniform sequencing depth across donors was assumed in presence/absence analyses, although this assumption may not hold. The study gave a list of some 150 TCR beta chains associated with cytomegalovirus. Some 15 rarely observed V segments, including chromosome 9 orphons, were excluded from the earlier analysis of approximately 500 of the donors because counts were too low. The authors suggested that the approach could potentially be extended to other disease states and immunological phenotypes. In a later analysis, 16,951 TCR beta sequences were associated with specific HLA alleles at a false discovery rate of 0.05. This cohort had only TCR beta chains sequenced, and the lack of alpha or paired-chain data limited which features could be detected. In a later analysis, TCR association rates were found to vary across HLA loci, with the most associated TCRs seen for DRB1 alleles and the fewest for HLA-C alleles. In a later analysis, HLA-associated TCR beta chains showed more clonal expansion and lower generation probabilities than non-associated chains that were equally common. Linkage disequilibrium might explain the correlated functional status among segregating V segments, but an unknown experimental factor could not be ruled out. The classifier was reported to diagnose cytomegalovirus status with high specificity and sensitivity in both the original cohort and the validation cohort. When HLA alleles, especially DR and DQ, strongly co-occurred, attributing TCR associations to individual alleles was difficult. V-gene and J-gene trimming of TCR beta chains was associated with a missense DCLRE1C variant in a later genetic analysis, and the association was replicated in an independent cohort. The only immune exposure information available for the cohort was CMV serostatus. A further reported finding was that TCR beta sequences accurately predicted the HLA-A and HLA-B alleles for most subjects in the first cohort. Several of the top co-occurrence clusters appeared to be linked to parvovirus B19, influenza, CMV and Epstein-Barr virus, according to a later analysis. Most TCR sequences were seen in very few donors, while some public TCRs were found in many individuals.

The cohort was made up of under 800 healthy bone marrow donors. All cohort members were sampled while nominally healthy, although unrecorded immune exposures were likely present. The donor was CMV seronegative and belonged to the group of more than 300 seronegative cohort members. A peripheral blood sample was collected from each donor, and TCR beta sequencing was performed on peripheral blood mononuclear cells. The Qiagen DNeasy Blood Extraction Kit was used to extract genomic DNA from the blood cell samples. Based on the germline V gene, the CDR1 and CDR2 sequences are SNHLY and FYNNEI. V is cut by 0 bases and J by 2 bases, and the space between the germline ends is 13 bases. Reading from cysteine to phenylalanine, the CDR3 counts 17 amino acids. The kept DNA is CDR3 alone, 51 bases in frame from the first base. Of note for this clone: Its specific antigen is unknown. No base qualities exist here, and no much larger clone lies one base off it.

Libraries came from the immunoSEQ multiplex PCR assay. The multiplex PCR relied on a mix of 60 forward primers for TCR Vbeta segments and 13 reverse primers for TCR Jbeta segments. A multiplex PCR assay on genomic DNA amplified the CDR3 region of rearranged TCR beta genes. On the Illumina HiSeq System, the amplified TCR beta libraries were sequenced as 87-base-pair reads. Regarding the original processing steps: A later analysis counted tens of millions of unique TCR beta chains across the 600 to 850 repertoires, and roughly 10 million of these chains were shared by at least two donors. A nearest-neighbor algorithm error-corrected the raw reads and collapsed the reads into unique sequences, merging closely related sequences to remove PCR and sequencing errors. V, D and J gene segments were assigned by aligning CDR3 sequences to IMGT reference sequences. Each retained sequence needed at least a six-nucleotide match to both a V gene segment and a J gene segment. A rearrangement was called productive if the CDR3 had no stop codons and remained in frame with V and J, and every other rearrangement was called non-productive. Following IMGT convention, CDR3 was defined as the stretch from the second conserved V-encoded cysteine up to the conserved J-encoded phenylalanine. In an earlier analysis of approximately 500 of the donors, sequences lacking an unambiguous match to a single V gene segment were excluded. An earlier analysis of about 590 of the donors classified V segments as functional when productive rearrangements were above 56.7% and as segregating when the standard deviation between donors was above 5%. To diagnose cytomegalovirus status from the catalog of TCR beta chain sequences, a statistical classification framework was built. In a later analysis, TCR nucleotide sequences were compared against IMGT/GENE-DB human TR gene sequences so that V and J genes could be assigned. A later analysis assigned CDR3 sequences and most-parsimonious VDJ recombination scenarios with the TCRdist pipeline. In a later analysis, each TCR beta chain was defined by its CDR3 amino acid sequence together with its V-gene family, and reads lacking a unique V-gene family were excluded. In a later analysis, 450 to 600 highly shared, low-generation-probability nucleotide sequences were removed to address suspected cross-contamination and a sequencing artifact. A later analysis calculated a clonal expansion index for each public chain from normalized within-repertoire ranks of inferred template counts. In a later analysis, generation probabilities were computed using a VDJ recombination model fitted to out-of-frame rearrangements, and the results were checked against IGoR. A later analysis scored TCR-TCR, TCR-HLA and TCR-CMV co-occurrence with hypergeometric tests, applying a repertoire-size bias correction to TCR pairs. To estimate false discovery rates, a later analysis permuted the HLA or CMV assignments 20 times. In a later analysis, co-occurring TCRs were grouped using DBSCAN, with TCRdist sequence similarity added in when clustering inside HLA-allele-positive subsets. For co-occurrence clustering, repertoires with fewer than 30,000 or more than 120,000 public chains were excluded, along with five or six repertoires with anomalous nucleotide sharing. This immuneACCESS table, as held by TCRdb, lists in-frame sequences with V and J called but not all clones. Of the missing ones, under half trace to an unresolved V gene in checked studies; the others have no known cause. V and J calls and clone size are those listed in that table; D and trimming were worked out from the DNA. This sample lists a few hundred thousand clones; 75% were detected once. The ten top clones hold roughly 2% of the sample.

Sample: PBMCs. This TCR was sampled from a woman under 40 in good health and CMV-seronegative. The rearrangement joined TRBV2 to TRBJ2-2, with TRBD2 tentatively as D gene (5 bases match). The DNA reads as follows: TGTGCCAGCAGTGAAGCGGAGGCGGAGATAAACACCGGGGAGCTGTTTTTT. This yields the protein CASSEAEAEINTGELFF.